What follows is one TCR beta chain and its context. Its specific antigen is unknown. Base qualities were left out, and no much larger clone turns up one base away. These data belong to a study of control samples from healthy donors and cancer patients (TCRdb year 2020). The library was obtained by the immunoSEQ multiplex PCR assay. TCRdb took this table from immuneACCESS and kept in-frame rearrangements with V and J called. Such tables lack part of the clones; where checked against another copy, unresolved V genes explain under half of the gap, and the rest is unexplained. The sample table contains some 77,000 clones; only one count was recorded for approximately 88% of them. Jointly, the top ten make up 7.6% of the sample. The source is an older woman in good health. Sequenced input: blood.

The CDR3 loop reads CASSPQIATNEKLFF. The DNA is TGTGCCAGCAGTCCACAGATTGCAACTAATGAAAAACTGTTTTTT. The rearrangement combines TRBV25-1 with TRBJ1-4, with the D segment identity uncertain. V gives up 5 bases and J gives up 0 bases, and the segment between their germline ends measures 10 bases. CDR1 MGHDK and CDR2 SYGVNS are derived from the germline V gene. The CDR3 spans 15 residues, from the cysteine through the phenylalanine. Only CDR3 DNA remains: 45 bases, in frame from the first base.